Shown below are 21 T cell receptor beta chains from a single sample sequenced in a study of tumor-infiltrating lymphocytes in primary liver carcinoma. Researchers generated TCR beta cDNA from roughly 520 ng of total RNA, relying on a constant-region primer. Sequencing libraries for TCR beta derived from three nested multiplex PCR rounds that used slightly modified ARM-PCR. Rounds one and two of PCR, each of 10 cycles, were primed with TRBV1-TRBV30 forward primers and a C-beta reverse primer. MiXCR, applied by TCRdb to the multiplex PCR reads, yields one record per CDR3 protein. The sample lists 100,000 or so distinct CDR3 sequences, about four fifths occurring once. Both RNA and DNA were isolated together from around 18-30 mg of bulk tissue that had not been sorted. The specimen sequenced was liver tumor tissue from sampling region 3. Stated subset: tumor region T3, left-lateral pole. The source is a man in his forties or fifties with primary liver carcinoma and hepatitis B virus infection.

Concerning this clonotype itself: One end of the junction varies from germline; a read error may be responsible. The chain couples TRBV28 to TRBJ1-4, with D perhaps TRBD1 (6 bases). The CDR3 totals 14 residues. Germline V lookup: CDR1 MDHEN, CDR2 SYDVKM. CDR3 bases: TGTGCCAGCATTTCAGGGGCGCGTAATGAAAAACTGGTTTTT. Amino acid sequence: CASISGARNEKLVF.

Comment on this clonotype: Since no conserved phenylalanine or tryptophan closes the CDR3, a read error is the likely cause. The V and J genes are TRBV6-6 and TRBJ1-2; TRBD1 matches 9 bases. This CDR3 comprises 14 residues. The germline gives CDR1 MNHNY, CDR2 SVGAGI (reference sequence). Germline trimming cut 8 bases from V and 8 bases from J; bases unmatched to any gene: 12. The CDR3 sequence: CASRPTGGREGYTS. For the CDR3, the DNA is TGTGCCAGCCGACCTACAGGGGGCAGGGAAGGCTACACCTCC.

In regard to this clonotype: Relative to the germline gene, one junction end is altered; a read error may explain this. The chain couples TRBV29-1 to TRBJ2-5, with unresolved D. Germline V gene data show CDR1 as SQVTM and CDR2 as ANQGSEA. The CDR3 has 15 amino acids. CDR3 residues: CSLEGPWHFQETQYF. The CDR3 DNA reads as TGCAGCCTTGAAGGACCGTGGCACTTCCAAGAGACCCAGTACTTC.

As regards this clonotype: The conserved phenylalanine or tryptophan is not found at the CDR3 terminus, so this likely reflects a read error. The rearrangement uses TRBV29-1 and TRBJ2-2; D tentatively reads TRBD1 or TRBD2 (5 bases each). The length of the CDR3 is 12 residues. Germline V lookup: CDR1 SQVTM, CDR2 ANQGSEA. CDR3 in DNA: TGCGGCGTGCCTGAGGGGAGCGGGGAGCTGTTTATT. Translation: CGVPEGSGELFI.

The chain combines TRBV19 with TRBJ1-2; 8 bases agree with TRBD1. After removal of 8 bases from V and 4 bases from J, the junction contained 6 bases not matched to a gene. The germline CDR1 and CDR2 sequences are LNHDA and SQIVND (reference sequence). This CDR3 has 13 residues. CDR3 sequence reads: CASGDRSRYGYTF. CDR3 DNA: TGTGCCAGTGGGGACAGGTCACGCTATGGCTACACCTTC.

This clonotype has only one observation. This chain links TRBV11-2 with TRBJ2-3; the D gene is possibly TRBD2 (5 bases). CDR3 length: 15 amino acids. The germline gives CDR1 SGHAT, CDR2 FQNNGV. Trimming took 3 bases from V and 5 from J, leaving 15 bases between them. CDR3: CASSFRTHYVDTQYF. CDR3 sequence (DNA): TGTGCCAGCAGCTTTCGGACTCACTATGTAGATACGCAGTATTTT.

Points on this clonotype: The final CDR3 position lacks the conserved phenylalanine or tryptophan, pointing to a likely read error. The chain recombines TRBV4-3 with TRBJ2-1, with 8 bases aligning to TRBD1. The germline V gene has CDR1 LGHNA and CDR2 YSLEER. This CDR3 is built from 20 residues. Trimming removed 2 bases from V and 2 bases from J; junction bases left unmatched: 17. CDR3 DNA: TGCGCCAGCAGCCAAACGTCCGGGACAGGAGAATTTGTCCCCTACAATGAGCAGTTCTCC. It is translated as CASSQTSGTGEFVPYNEQFS.

A word on this clonotype: At one boundary the junction diverges from the germline segment, which might be a read error. The chain has TRBV5-4 and TRBJ2-2, with D perhaps TRBD1 (6 bases). The germline CDR1 and CDR2 sequences are SGHNT and YYREEE (reference sequence). The CDR3 has 14 residues. CDR3 nucleotides: TGTGCCGGCAGGCCAGGGGCGAACACCGGGGAGCTGTTTTTC. Residues: CAGRPGANTGELFF.

As to this clonotype: As the CDR3 is not closed by the conserved phenylalanine or tryptophan, this likely results from a read error. The V call is TRBV28, the J call TRBJ2-5; D might be TRBD1 (6 bases). Germline V gives CDR1 MDHEN, CDR2 SYDVKM. This CDR3 comprises 13 residues. CDR3 region: CASRKQGPEIQYL. The CDR3 DNA reads as TGTGCCAGCAGAAAACAGGGTCCAGAGATCCAGTACCTC.

This rearrangement joins TRBV6-2 or TRBV6-3 to TRBJ1-1, with TRBD1 matching over 8 bases. After removal of 2 bases from V and 14 bases from J, the junction contained 16 bases not matched to a gene. There are 15 residues in the CDR3. The germline V gene has CDR1 MNHEY and CDR2 SVGEGT. The CDR3 DNA is TGTGCCAGCAGTTACGGACAGGGAATGAACACTGTAGCCTTCTTT. Translated, it gives CASSYGQGMNTVAFF.

This sequence joins TRBV28 and TRBJ2-7; D gene ambiguous. CDR1 and CDR2 (germline): MDHEN, SYDVKM. The CDR3 has 11 amino acids. The ends were cut back, 9 bases at V and 0 bases at J, with 6 bases in the middle. CDR3 protein: CASNSSYEQYF. CDR3 DNA: TGTGCCAGTAACAGCTCCTACGAGCAGTACTTC.

This clonotype occurred once. V is TRBV13 and J is TRBJ2-3; TRBD1 matches at 10 bases. The CDR3 is made up of 16 amino acids. Germline trimming cut 5 bases from V and 8 bases from J; bases unmatched to any gene: 13. Per germline, CDR1 PRHDT and CDR2 FYEKMQ (reference sequence). This CDR3 reads CASSHNPRQGAVTQYF. The CDR3 coding sequence is TGTGCCAGCAGCCACAATCCGAGACAGGGGGCTGTTACGCAGTATTTT.

As concerns this clonotype: One end of the junction is discordant with germline, which a read error may explain. The CDR3 nucleotides read TGTGCCAGCAGTCTTGATTGGACTAGCAGGAGGGTCTGGAATGAGCAGTTCTTC. Encoded protein: CASSLDWTSRRVWNEQFF. This chain uses TRBV4-3 with TRBJ2-1; 8 bases match TRBD2. This CDR3 is built from 18 residues. Germline CDR1 is LGHNA and CDR2 is YSLEER.

Turning to this clonotype: A junction boundary mismatches the germline segment, possibly from a read error. V gene TRBV6-1 combines with J gene TRBJ2-3, with 7 bases aligning to TRBD2. The CDR3 length is 14 residues. Germline CDR1 and CDR2: MNHNS and SASEGT. CDR3 loop: CASSVGGSTDAQYF. CDR3 coding DNA: TGTGCCAGCAGTGTGGGAGGGAGCACAGATGCGCAATATTTT.

About this clonotype: The junction and the germline gene differ at one end; a read error may be behind it. The rearrangement links TRBV11-1 to TRBJ2-3, with D possibly matching TRBD2 (5 bases). The germline V gene has CDR1 SGHAT and CDR2 FQDESV (reference sequence). The CDR3 covers 15 residues. CDR3 sequence (DNA): TGTACCAGCTGTTTGCCGAGGGAGAGCACAGATGCGCAGTATTTT. Translating gives CTSCLPRESTDAQYF.

To note about this clonotype: As the CDR3 is not closed by the conserved phenylalanine or tryptophan, this likely results from a read error. The CDR3: CASSRTGGSNEQYL. The DNA for the CDR3 is TGTGCCAGCAGCCGGACAGGGGGCTCCAACGAGCAGTACTTA. The chain is built from TRBV12-3 or TRBV12-4 and TRBJ2-7, with 11 positions matching TRBD1. This CDR3 is built from 14 residues.

About this clonotype itself: At one end the junction does not follow the germline gene, possibly because of a read error. The chain is built from TRBV10-3 and TRBJ2-3; possible D gene TRBD2, 5 bases. Germline V CDR1 and CDR2: ENHRY, SYGVKD. CDR3 length: 14 amino acids. The CDR3 DNA follows: TGTGCGATCAGTGAGAGCGGCAGCGCAGATACGCAGTATTTT. Protein: CAISESGSADTQYF.

This chain uses TRBV4-3 with TRBJ2-3; maybe TRBD2 (6 bases). This CDR3 contains 14 residues. Trimming removed 3 bases at V and 15 bases at J, with 22 bases between. Looked up from germline, CDR1 is LGHNA and CDR2 is YSLEER. Written as DNA, the CDR3 is TGCGCCAGCAGCCAGGGGGGTGCATCAGACGCGCGATATTTT. Its protein product is CASSQGGASDARYF.

About this clonotype itself: One end of the junction varies from germline; a read error may be responsible. The CDR3 region has the DNA TGTGCCAGCAGTCGCGTCCCGCAAAGCACAGATACACAGTATTTT. Protein sequence: CASSRVPQSTDTQYF. This chain uses TRBV28 with TRBJ2-3; D is unclear. Germline CDR1 MDHEN, CDR2 SYDVKM. The CDR3 sequence is 15 residues long.

A single count supports this clonotype. The junction and the germline gene differ at one end; a read error may be behind it. This chain links TRBV6-6 with TRBJ2-3; D perhaps matches TRBD2 (5 bases). Germline CDR1 reads MNHNY; CDR2 reads SVGAGI (reference sequence). The CDR3 is 14 residues long. CDR3 amino acids: CASIYATITDTQYF. Written as DNA, the CDR3 is TGTGCCAGCATTTACGCGACTATAACAGATACACAGTATTTT.

For this clonotype: One junction end disagrees with the germline gene, perhaps due to a read error. The chain couples TRBV11-2 to TRBJ1-5; possibly TRBD1 for D (5 bases). The germline V gene encodes CDR1 SGHAT and CDR2 FQNNGV. This CDR3 is 17 amino acids long. CDR3 nucleotides: TGTGCCAGGAGCTTAGTAGGGATAGCAGGGAGCAATCAGCCCCAGCATTTT. It codes for CARSLVGIAGSNQPQHF. The variable domain in full, completed from reference TRBV11-2 and TRBJ1-5, reads EAGVAQSPRYKIIEKRQSVAFWCNPISGHATLYWYQQILGQGPKLLIQFQNNGVVDDSQLPKDRFSAERLKGVDSTLKIQPAKLEDSAVYLCARSLVGIAGSNQPQHFGDGTRLSIL.